The present entry profiles one TCR beta chain with its context. Its antigen remains unidentified. This sample was taken from a study of T cells expressing NK-cell markers. Background on the study: Sorted T-cell subsets CD3+CD56+NKG2C+, CD3+CD56+NKG2C- and CD3+CD56-NKG2C+ were TCR beta-sequenced. HCMV seropositivity marked seven of the eight sequenced donors; one was seronegative. Study-wide points: For several donors, these clonotypes were likewise the leading ones in the CD3+CD56-NKG2C+ fraction.

From its re-call of the 5' RACE reads, TCRdb lists each CDR3 protein once, without DNA. The repertoire table contains 550,000 to 600,000 distinct CDR3 sequences. The germline gives CDR1 MNHEY, CDR2 SVGEGT. The CDR3 loop spans 13 amino acids. The sample comprised blood T cells: a sorted CD56 or NKG2C T cell subset, CD4+ or CD8+ T cells, or bulk PBMC T cells (not recorded which). The TCR comes from a man aged 18 to 29 in good health. This chain connects TRBV6-2 or TRBV6-3 to TRBJ2-7; TCRdb returns TRBD2, unconfirmable since there is no DNA. The CDR3 here is CASSPRLAGVQYF.